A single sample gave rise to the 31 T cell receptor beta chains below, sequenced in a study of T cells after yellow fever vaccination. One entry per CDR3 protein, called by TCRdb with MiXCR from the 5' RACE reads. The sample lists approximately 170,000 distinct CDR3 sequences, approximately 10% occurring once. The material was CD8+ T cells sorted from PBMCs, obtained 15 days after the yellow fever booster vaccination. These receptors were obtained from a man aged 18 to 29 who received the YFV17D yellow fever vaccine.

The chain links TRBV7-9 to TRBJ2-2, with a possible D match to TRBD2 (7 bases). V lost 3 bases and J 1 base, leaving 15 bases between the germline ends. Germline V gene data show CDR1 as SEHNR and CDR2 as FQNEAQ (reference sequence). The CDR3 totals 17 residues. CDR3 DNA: TGTGCCAGCAGCTTCCCACAGGGAGGGAGGAACACCGGGGAGCTGTTTTTT. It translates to CASSFPQGGRNTGELFF.

CDR3 residues: CASSSSPEQFF. The CDR3 DNA reads as TGTGCCAGCAGCTCTAGCCCTGAGCAGTTCTTC. This sequence joins TRBV7-9 and TRBJ2-1, with a weak D call TRBD2 (5 bases). There are 11 residues in the CDR3. The germline gives CDR1 SEHNR, CDR2 FQNEAQ (reference sequence). V lost 4 bases, J lost 9 bases, and 7 bases lay in between.

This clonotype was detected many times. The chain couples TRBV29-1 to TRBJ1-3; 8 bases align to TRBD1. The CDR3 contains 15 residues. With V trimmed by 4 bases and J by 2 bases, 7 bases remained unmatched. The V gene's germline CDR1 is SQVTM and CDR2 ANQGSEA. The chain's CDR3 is CSVVQGGDAGNTIYF. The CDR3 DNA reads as TGCAGCGTTGTACAGGGGGGGGACGCTGGAAACACCATATATTTT. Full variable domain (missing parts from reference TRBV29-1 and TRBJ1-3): SAVISQKPSRDICQRGTSLTIQCQVDSQVTMMFWYRQQPGQSLTLIATANQGSEATYESGFVIDKFPISRPNLTFSTLTVSNMSPEDSSIYLCSVVQGGDAGNTIYFGEGSWLTVV.

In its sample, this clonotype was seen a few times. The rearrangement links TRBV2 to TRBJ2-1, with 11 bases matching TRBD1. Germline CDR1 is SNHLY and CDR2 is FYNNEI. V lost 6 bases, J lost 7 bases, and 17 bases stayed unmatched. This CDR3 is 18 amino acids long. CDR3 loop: CASREDRGPLAGRNEQFF. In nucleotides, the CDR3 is TGTGCCAGCAGAGAGGACAGGGGGCCCCTAGCGGGGAGGAATGAGCAGTTCTTC.

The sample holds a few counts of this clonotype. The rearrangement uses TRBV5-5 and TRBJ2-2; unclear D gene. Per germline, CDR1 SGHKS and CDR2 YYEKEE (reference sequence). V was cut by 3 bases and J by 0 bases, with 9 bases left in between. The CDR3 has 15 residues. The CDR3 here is CASSSLDTNTGELFF. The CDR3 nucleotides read TGTGCCAGCAGCTCACTCGACACGAACACCGGGGAGCTGTTTTTT.

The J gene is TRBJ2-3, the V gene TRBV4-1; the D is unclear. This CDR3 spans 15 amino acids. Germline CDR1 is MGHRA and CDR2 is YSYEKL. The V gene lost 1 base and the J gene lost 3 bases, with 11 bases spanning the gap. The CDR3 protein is CASSQGPPATDTQYF. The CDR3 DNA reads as TGCGCCAGCAGCCAAGGCCCCCCCGCGACAGATACGCAGTATTTT.

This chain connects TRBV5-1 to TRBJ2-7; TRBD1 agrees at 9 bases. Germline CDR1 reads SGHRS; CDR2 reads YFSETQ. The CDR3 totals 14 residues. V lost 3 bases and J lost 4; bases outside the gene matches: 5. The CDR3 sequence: CASSSGTGSYEQYV. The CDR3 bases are TGCGCCAGCAGCTCCGGGACAGGGAGTTACGAGCAGTACGTC.

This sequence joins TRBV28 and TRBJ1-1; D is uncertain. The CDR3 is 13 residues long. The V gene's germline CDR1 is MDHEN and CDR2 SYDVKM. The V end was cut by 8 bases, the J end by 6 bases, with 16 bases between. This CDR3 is CASLLGRNPEAFF. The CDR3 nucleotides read TGTGCCAGCCTACTGGGCAGAAACCCTGAAGCTTTCTTT.

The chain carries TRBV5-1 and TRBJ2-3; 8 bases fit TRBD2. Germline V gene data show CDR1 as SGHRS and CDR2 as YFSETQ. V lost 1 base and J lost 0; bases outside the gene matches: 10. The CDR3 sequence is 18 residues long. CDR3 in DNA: TGCGCCAGCAGCTTGACCAGGGGAGCGGGGGCTAGCACAGATACGCAGTATTTT. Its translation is CASSLTRGAGASTDTQYF.

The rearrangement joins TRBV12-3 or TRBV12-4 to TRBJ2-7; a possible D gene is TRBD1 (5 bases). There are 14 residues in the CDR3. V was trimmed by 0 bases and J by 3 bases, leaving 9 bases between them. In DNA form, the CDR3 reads TGTGCCAGCAGTTTAGCGGGGCGGCACTACGAGCAGTACTTC. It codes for CASSLAGRHYEQYF.

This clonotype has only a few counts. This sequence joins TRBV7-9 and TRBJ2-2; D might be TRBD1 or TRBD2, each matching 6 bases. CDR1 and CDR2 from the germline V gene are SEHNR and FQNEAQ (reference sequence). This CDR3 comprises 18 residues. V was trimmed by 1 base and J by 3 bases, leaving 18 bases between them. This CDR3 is CASSLDRGNGGHTGELFF. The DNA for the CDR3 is TGTGCCAGCAGCTTAGATAGGGGCAACGGGGGCCACACCGGGGAGCTGTTTTTT. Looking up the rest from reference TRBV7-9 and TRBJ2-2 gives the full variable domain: DTGVSQNPRHKITKRGQNVTFRCDPISEHNRLYWYRQTLGQGPEFLTYFQNEAQLEKSRLLSDRFSAERPKGSFSTLEIQRTEQGDSAMYLCASSLDRGNGGHTGELFFGEGSRLTVL.

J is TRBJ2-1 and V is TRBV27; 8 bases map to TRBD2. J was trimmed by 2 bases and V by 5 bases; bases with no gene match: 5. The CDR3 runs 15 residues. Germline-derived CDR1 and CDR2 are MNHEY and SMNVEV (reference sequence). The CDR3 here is CASSSTGGTYNEQFF. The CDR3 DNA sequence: TGTGCCAGCAGTAGTACGGGAGGGACCTACAATGAGCAGTTCTTC.

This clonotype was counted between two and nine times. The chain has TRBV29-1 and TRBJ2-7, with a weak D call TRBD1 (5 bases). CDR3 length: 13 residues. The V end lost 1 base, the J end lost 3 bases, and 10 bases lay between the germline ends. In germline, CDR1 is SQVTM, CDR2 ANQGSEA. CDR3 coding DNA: TGCAGCGTTGAAGCCGGCAGGGACTACGAGCAGTACTTC. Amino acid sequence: CSVEAGRDYEQYF.

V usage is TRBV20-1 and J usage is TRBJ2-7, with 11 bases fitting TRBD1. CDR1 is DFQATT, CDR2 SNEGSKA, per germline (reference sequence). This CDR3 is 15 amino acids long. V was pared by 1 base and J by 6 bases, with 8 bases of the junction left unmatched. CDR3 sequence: CSARVSPDRGREQYF. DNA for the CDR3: TGCAGTGCTAGAGTTTCTCCGGACAGGGGGCGCGAGCAGTACTTC.

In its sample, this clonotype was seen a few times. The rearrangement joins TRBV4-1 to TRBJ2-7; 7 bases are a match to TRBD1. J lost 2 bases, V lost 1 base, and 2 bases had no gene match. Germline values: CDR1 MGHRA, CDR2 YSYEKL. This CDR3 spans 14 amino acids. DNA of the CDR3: TGCGCCAGCAGCCAAGCGGGACAGACCTACGAGCAGTACTTC. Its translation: CASSQAGQTYEQYF.

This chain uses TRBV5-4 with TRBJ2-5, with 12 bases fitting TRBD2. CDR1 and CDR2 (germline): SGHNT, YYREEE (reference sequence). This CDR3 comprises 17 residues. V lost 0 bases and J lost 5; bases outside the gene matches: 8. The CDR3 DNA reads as TGTGCCAGCAGCTTGGGCCCTAGCGGGGGGGCTGGTGAGACCCAGTACTTC. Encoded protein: CASSLGPSGGAGETQYF.

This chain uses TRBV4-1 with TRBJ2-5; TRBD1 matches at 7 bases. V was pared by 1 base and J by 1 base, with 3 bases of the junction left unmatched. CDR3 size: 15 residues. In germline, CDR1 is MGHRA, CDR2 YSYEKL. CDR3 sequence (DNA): TGCGCCAGCAGCCAAGTATACAGGGGCCAAGAGACCCAGTACTTC. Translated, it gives CASSQVYRGQETQYF.

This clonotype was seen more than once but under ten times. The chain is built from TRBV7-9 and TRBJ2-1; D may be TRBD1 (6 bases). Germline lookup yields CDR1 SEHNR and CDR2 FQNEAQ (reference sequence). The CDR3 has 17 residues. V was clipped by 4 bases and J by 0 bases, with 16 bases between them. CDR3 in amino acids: CASSSPGHRASYNEQFF. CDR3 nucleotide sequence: TGTGCCAGCAGCTCCCCGGGACACCGAGCCTCCTACAATGAGCAGTTCTTC. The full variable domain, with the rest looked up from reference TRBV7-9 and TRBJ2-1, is DTGVSQNPRHKITKRGQNVTFRCDPISEHNRLYWYRQTLGQGPEFLTYFQNEAQLEKSRLLSDRFSAERPKGSFSTLEIQRTEQGDSAMYLCASSSPGHRASYNEQFFGPGTRLTVL.

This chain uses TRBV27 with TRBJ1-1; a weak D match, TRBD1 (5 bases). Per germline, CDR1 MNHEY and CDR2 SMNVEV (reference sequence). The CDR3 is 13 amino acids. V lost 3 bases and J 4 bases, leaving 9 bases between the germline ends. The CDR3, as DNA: TGTGCCAGCAGTTTCACAGGCCTCACTGAAGCTTTCTTT. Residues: CASSFTGLTEAFF.

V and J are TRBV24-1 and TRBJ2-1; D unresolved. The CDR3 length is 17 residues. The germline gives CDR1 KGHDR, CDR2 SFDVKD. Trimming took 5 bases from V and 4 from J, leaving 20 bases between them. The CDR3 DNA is TGTGCCACCAGTGGGGCCCCTCGTACACACAATTACAATGAGCAGTTCTTC. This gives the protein CATSGAPRTHNYNEQFF.

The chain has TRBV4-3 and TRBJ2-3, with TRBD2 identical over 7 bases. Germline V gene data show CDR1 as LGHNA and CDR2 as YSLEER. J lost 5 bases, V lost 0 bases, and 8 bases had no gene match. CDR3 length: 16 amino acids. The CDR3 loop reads CASSQDLPGGRDTQYF. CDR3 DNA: TGCGCCAGCAGCCAAGATCTTCCCGGCGGGAGAGATACGCAGTATTTT.

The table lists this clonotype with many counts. CDR3 DNA sequence: TGTGCCAGCAGTGAGGGCTCTAGCGAAAAACTGTTTTTT. Translated: CASSEGSSEKLFF. The chain joins TRBV2 to TRBJ1-4; D is undetermined. The CDR3 covers 13 residues. CDR1 and CDR2 from the germline V gene are SNHLY and FYNNEI. Trimming shortened V by 3 bases and J by 8 bases, and 10 bases separated the two germline ends.

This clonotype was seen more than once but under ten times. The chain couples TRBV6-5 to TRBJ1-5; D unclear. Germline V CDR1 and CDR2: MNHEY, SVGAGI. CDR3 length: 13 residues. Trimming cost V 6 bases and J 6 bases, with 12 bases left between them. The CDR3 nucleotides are TGTGCCAGCAGGGTTAGTTCGGGTCAGCCCCAGCATTTT. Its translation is CASRVSSGQPQHF.

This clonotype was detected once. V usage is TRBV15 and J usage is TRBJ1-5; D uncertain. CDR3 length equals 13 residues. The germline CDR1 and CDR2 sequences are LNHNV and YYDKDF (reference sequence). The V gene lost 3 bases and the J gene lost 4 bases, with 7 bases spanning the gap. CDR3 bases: TGTGCCACCAGCAGGCAAGAAAATCAGCCCCAGCATTTT. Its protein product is CATSRQENQPQHF.

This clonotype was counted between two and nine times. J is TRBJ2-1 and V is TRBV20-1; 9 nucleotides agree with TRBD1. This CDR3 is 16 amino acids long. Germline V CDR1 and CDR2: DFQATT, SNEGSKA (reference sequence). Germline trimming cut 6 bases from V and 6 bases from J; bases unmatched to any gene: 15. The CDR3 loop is CSADTPRDRESNEQFF. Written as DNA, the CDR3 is TGCAGTGCCGACACCCCCCGGGACAGGGAAAGCAATGAGCAGTTCTTC.

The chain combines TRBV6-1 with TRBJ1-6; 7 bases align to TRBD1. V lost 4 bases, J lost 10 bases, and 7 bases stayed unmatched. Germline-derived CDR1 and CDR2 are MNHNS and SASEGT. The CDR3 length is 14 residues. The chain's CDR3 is CASSVGAGGSPLHF. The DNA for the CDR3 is TGTGCCAGCAGTGTTGGGGCAGGGGGATCACCCCTCCACTTT.

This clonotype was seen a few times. The DNA of the CDR3 is TGTGCCAGCAGCTTGGGGGCAGGGGGCTACTTCTCTGGGGCCAACGTCCTGACTTTC. Translating it yields CASSLGAGGYFSGANVLTF. This chain joins TRBV5-4 and TRBJ2-6, with 8 nucleotides matching TRBD1. This CDR3 region has 19 residues. V was pared by 0 bases and J by 0 bases, with 8 bases of the junction left unmatched. CDR1 SGHNT and CDR2 YYREEE come from the germline V gene (reference sequence).

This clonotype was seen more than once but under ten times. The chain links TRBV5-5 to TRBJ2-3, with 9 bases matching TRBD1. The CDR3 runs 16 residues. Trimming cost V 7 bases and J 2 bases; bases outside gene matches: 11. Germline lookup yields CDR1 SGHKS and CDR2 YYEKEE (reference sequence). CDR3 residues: CASGTNRGPITDTQYF. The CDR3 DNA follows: TGTGCCAGCGGAACAAACAGGGGGCCTATCACAGATACGCAGTATTTT.

In DNA, the CDR3 is TGTGCCAGCAGCAACCGCGGGGGCTACACCTTC. Its protein product is CASSNRGGYTF. V usage is TRBV12-3 or TRBV12-4 and J usage is TRBJ1-2; unclear D gene. The CDR3 is 11 amino acids. Trimming left V 6 bases short and J 8 bases short, with 10 bases between.

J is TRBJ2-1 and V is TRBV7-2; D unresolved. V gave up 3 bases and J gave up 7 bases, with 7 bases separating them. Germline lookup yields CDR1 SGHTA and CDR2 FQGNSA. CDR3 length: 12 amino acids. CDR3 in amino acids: CASSFSRNEQFF. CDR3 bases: TGTGCCAGCAGCTTTTCCCGGAATGAGCAGTTCTTC.

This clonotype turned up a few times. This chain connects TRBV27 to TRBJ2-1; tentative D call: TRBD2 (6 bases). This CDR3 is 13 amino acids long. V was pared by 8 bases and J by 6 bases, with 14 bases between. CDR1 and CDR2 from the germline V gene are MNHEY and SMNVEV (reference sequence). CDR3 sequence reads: CASGSGGGNEQFF. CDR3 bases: TGTGCCAGCGGGTCTGGGGGAGGCAATGAGCAGTTCTTC.